Following are 30 T cell receptor beta chains from one sample sequenced in a study of control samples from healthy donors and cancer patients (TCRdb year 2020). Library creation used the immunoSEQ multiplex PCR assay. Drawn from immuneACCESS, this table holds only the in-frame rearrangements with V and J called that TCRdb kept. Clones are partly lost; checked studies trace under half to an unresolved V gene and leave the rest unexplained. Within this sample are approximately 88,000 clones, with about 89% of them counted one time only. Around 1% of the sample goes to the ten largest clones. Sequenced material: blood. The receptors derive from a woman aged 25 to 45 in good health.

The rearrangement joins TRBV4-1 to TRBJ1-1; D gene ambiguous. V gave up 4 bases and J gave up 1 base, with 19 bases separating them. CDR3 length equals 17 residues. Germline V lookup: CDR1 MGHRA, CDR2 YSYEKL. CDR3 nucleotides: TGCGCCAGCAGCCCAGCGAGGTTGGGGATAGGGAACACTGAAGCTTTCTTT. As protein: CASSPARLGIGNTEAFF.

The V and J genes are TRBV9 and TRBJ2-7; D call uncertain. V lost 0 bases and J lost 1, with 8 bases in between. This CDR3 region has 14 residues. In germline, CDR1 is SGDLS, CDR2 YYNGEE. In nucleotides, the CDR3 is TGTGCCAGCAGCGTAGGGACGGCATCCTACGAGCAGTACTTC. Translated: CASSVGTASYEQYF.

The chain joins TRBV5-4 to TRBJ2-4; 7 nucleotides agree with TRBD1. CDR1 SGHNT and CDR2 YYREEE come from the germline V gene (reference sequence). The junction had 7 bases not matched to a gene; V was cut back by 3 bases and J by 1 base. This CDR3 has 16 residues. CDR3 loop: CASSSKTGLAKNIQYF. CDR3 bases: TGTGCCAGCAGCTCTAAGACAGGGCTCGCCAAAAACATTCAGTACTTC.

The J gene is TRBJ1-2, the V gene TRBV9, with D perhaps TRBD1 (6 bases). V lost 3 bases, J lost 4 bases, and 13 bases lay in between. This CDR3 contains 14 residues. Germline-derived CDR1 and CDR2 are SGDLS and YYNGEE. The CDR3 sequence: CASSDSTGLYGYTF. Written as DNA, the CDR3 is TGTGCCAGCAGCGACTCGACAGGCCTCTATGGCTACACCTTC.

The chain recombines TRBV18 with TRBJ1-5; TRBD1 might be the D (6 bases). The V end was cut by 0 bases, the J end by 0 bases, with 9 bases between. CDR3 length: 16 residues. From germline, CDR1 is KGHSH and CDR2 LQKENI. CDR3 sequence: CASSPPGRGSNQPQHF. The CDR3 region has the DNA TGTGCCAGCTCACCACCCGGCAGGGGTAGCAATCAGCCCCAGCATTTT.

This clone was found a few times. V and J are TRBV30 and TRBJ1-5, with D unclear. Trimming took off 1 base at V and 4 bases at J, with 8 bases between the two ends. This CDR3 spans 13 amino acids. CDR1 and CDR2 from the germline V gene are GTSNPN and SVGIG (reference sequence). As DNA, the CDR3 is TGTGCCTGGAGTGGTCAGGCAAATCAGCCCCAGCATTTT. This translates into CAWSGQANQPQHF.

The chain links TRBV5-1 to TRBJ1-2; possibly TRBD1 for D (5 bases). The V gene's germline CDR1 is SGHRS and CDR2 YFSETQ. The ends were cut back, 7 bases at V and 4 bases at J, with 23 bases in the middle. This CDR3 region has 16 residues. CDR3 protein: CASAEVNGGRSYGYTF. The CDR3 bases are TGCGCCAGCGCAGAAGTCAACGGGGGGAGGAGCTATGGCTACACCTTC.

The V and J genes are TRBV21-1 and TRBJ1-5. TRBV21-1 counts as a pseudogene. CDR3 length: 22 amino acids. CDR3 residues: CASSKGLEGGGSALNSNQPQHF. The CDR3 DNA sequence: TGTGCCAGCAGCAAAGGTCTGGAAGGAGGAGGCAGCGCATTAAATAGCAATCAGCCCCAGCATTTT.

The rearrangement links TRBV6-5 to TRBJ1-1; D is uncertain. Trimming stripped 6 bases from V and 1 base from J, with 9 bases between. Germline CDR1 MNHEY, CDR2 SVGAGI. The CDR3 covers 13 residues. The CDR3: CASRRTENTEAFF. CDR3 nucleotide sequence: TGTGCCAGCAGACGGACGGAGAACACTGAAGCTTTCTTT.

The rearrangement uses TRBV6-5 and TRBJ1-2; TRBD1 aligns across 10 bases. Looked up from germline, CDR1 is MNHEY and CDR2 is SVGAGI. There are 13 residues in the CDR3. The J segment lost 6 bases and the V segment lost 6 bases, leaving 4 bases of the junction unmatched. The CDR3 sequence is CASRRGQGNGYTF. CDR3 in DNA: TGTGCCAGCAGGCGGGGACAGGGGAATGGCTACACCTTC.

This clone was observed a few times. The V and J genes are TRBV5-6 and TRBJ1-4; no reliable D call. The germline V gene encodes CDR1 SGHDT and CDR2 YYEEEE. Trimming stripped 0 bases from V and 5 bases from J, with 8 bases between. The CDR3 extends over 14 amino acids. The CDR3 DNA reads TGTGCCAGCAGCTTGGCCCAGAGAAATGAAAAACTGTTTTTT. Translation: CASSLAQRNEKLFF. Based on the CDR3 plus reference TRBV5-6 and TRBJ1-4, the full variable domain is DAGVTQSPTHLIKTRGQQVTLRCSPKSGHDTVSWYQQALGQGPQFIFQYYEEEERQRGNFPDRFSGHQFPNYSSELNVNALLLGDSALYLCASSLAQRNEKLFFGSGTQLSVL.

This clone was seen only once. The chain couples TRBV24-1 to TRBJ2-5; D perhaps matches TRBD1 (6 bases). This CDR3 has 16 residues. Germline V lookup: CDR1 KGHDR, CDR2 SFDVKD. Between the trimmed V and J ends, which lost 4 bases and 1 base, there was a span of 15 bases. The CDR3 coding sequence is TGTGCCACCAGTGAAGGCAGGGGCCCGCTCCAAGAGACCCAGTACTTC. Protein product: CATSEGRGPLQETQYF.

The chain is built from TRBV15 and TRBJ2-7; 7 bases match TRBD1. This CDR3 comprises 14 residues. In germline, CDR1 is LNHNV, CDR2 YYDKDF (reference sequence). J lost 4 bases, V lost 3 bases, and 6 bases had no gene match. This CDR3 reads CATSRDNRGYEQYF. The DNA of the CDR3 is TGTGCCACCAGCAGGGATAACAGGGGATACGAGCAGTACTTC. The full variable domain, with the rest looked up from reference TRBV15 and TRBJ2-7, is DAMVIQNPRYQVTQFGKPVTLSCSQTLNHNVMYWYQQKSSQAPKLLFHYYDKDFNNEADTPDNFQSRRPNTSFCFLDIRSPGLGDTAMYLCATSRDNRGYEQYFGPGTRLTVT.

The chain uses TRBV7-8 and TRBJ1-1; no reliable D call. Germline loops: CDR1 SGHVS, CDR2 FQNEAQ. This CDR3 has 13 residues. The V and J ends lost 3 bases and 1 base respectively, with 6 bases between them. CDR3 bases: TGTGCCAGCAGCTTGGTCAGGAACACTGAAGCTTTCTTT. Translated: CASSLVRNTEAFF.

Concerning this clone itself: Distinct nucleotide sequences in the sample also encode this CDR3. V is TRBV3-1 (or the pseudogene TRBV3-2) and J is TRBJ1-6; tentative D call: TRBD1 (5 bases). The CDR3 covers 15 residues. V was trimmed by 3 bases and J by 16 bases, leaving 22 bases between them. In germline, CDR1 is LGHDT, CDR2 YNNKEL (reference sequence). The CDR3 coding sequence is TGTGCCAGCAGCCAGATAGGGCAGGGTGCTGGCACGCTCCACTTT. Translating it yields CASSQIGQGAGTLHF.

The V call is TRBV12-3 or TRBV12-4, the J call TRBJ1-2, with 8 bases lining up with TRBD1. After removal of 6 bases from V and 4 bases from J, the junction contained 1 base not matched to a gene. This CDR3 is built from 12 residues. CDR3 residues: CASSRGPYGYTF. The CDR3 nucleotides read TGTGCCAGCAGCAGGGGGCCCTATGGCTACACCTTC.

The chain carries TRBV29-1 and TRBJ1-2, with a tentative D call TRBD1 (6 bases). The V and J ends lost 3 bases and 1 base respectively, with 9 bases between them. The CDR3 totals 13 residues. The germline gives CDR1 SQVTM, CDR2 ANQGSEA. CDR3 nucleotides: TGCAGCGTTGATTGGGGGCGTAACTATGGCTACACCTTC. This codes for CSVDWGRNYGYTF.

CDR3 coding DNA: TGTGCCAGTAGACTAGCGGGGTCAGATACGCAGTATTTT. Amino acids: CASRLAGSDTQYF. V usage is TRBV19 and J usage is TRBJ2-3, with 10 bases aligning to TRBD2. Germline CDR1 reads LNHDA; CDR2 reads SQIVND (reference sequence). This CDR3 comprises 13 residues. V lost 6 bases to trimming and J lost 4 bases; unmatched junction nucleotides: 1.

Of note for this clone: Other DNA variants within this sample encode the same CDR3. The CDR3 DNA reads TGTGCCAGCTCCCCGGATCGGAAGAACACTGAAGCTTTCTTT. It yields the protein CASSPDRKNTEAFF. The chain uses TRBV18 and TRBJ1-1; D is ambiguous. Looked up from germline, CDR1 is KGHSH and CDR2 is LQKENI. V lost 6 bases and J lost 1, with 12 bases in between. The CDR3 contains 14 residues.

This clone showed up just once. V usage is TRBV29-1 and J usage is TRBJ1-1, with unresolved D. The germline CDR1 and CDR2 sequences are SQVTM and ANQGSEA. The CDR3 is made up of 12 amino acids. V was cut by 4 bases and J by 5 bases, with 11 bases left in between. For the CDR3, the DNA is TGCAGCGTTGGACAAGCAAGAACTGAAGCTTTCTTT. This encodes CSVGQARTEAFF. The entire variable domain, with the rest obtained from reference TRBV29-1 and TRBJ1-1, is as follows: SAVISQKPSRDICQRGTSLTIQCQVDSQVTMMFWYRQQPGQSLTLIATANQGSEATYESGFVIDKFPISRPNLTFSTLTVSNMSPEDSSIYLCSVGQARTEAFFGQGTRLTVV.

This chain joins TRBV19 and TRBJ2-1; 7 bases are shared with TRBD2. Germline CDR1 and CDR2: LNHDA and SQIVND (reference sequence). CDR3 size: 16 residues. V lost 2 bases to trimming and J lost 2 bases; unmatched junction nucleotides: 6. CDR3 DNA: TGTGCCAGTAGTATAAAGGGTAGCGGGCCCTACAATGAGCAGTTCTTC. Translated, it gives CASSIKGSGPYNEQFF.

The chain carries TRBV7-2 and TRBJ1-1; D ambiguous. The CDR3 runs to 14 residues. Trimming removed 3 bases at V and 5 bases at J, with 13 bases between. Germline V gives CDR1 SGHTA, CDR2 FQGNSA. In DNA form, the CDR3 reads TGTGCCAGCAGCTTTACCCCCCGGGGAACTGAAGCTTTCTTT. Translation gives CASSFTPRGTEAFF.

The sample holds one count of this clone. The chain combines TRBV7-2 with TRBJ1-6; possible D gene TRBD1, 6 bases. The CDR3 has 14 residues. Looked up from germline, CDR1 is SGHTA and CDR2 is FQGNSA. V was clipped by 1 base and J by 7 bases, with 8 bases between them. CDR3 loop: CASSLGTANSPLHF. The CDR3 bases are TGTGCCAGCAGCTTAGGGACAGCCAATTCACCCCTCCACTTT.

The chain recombines TRBV5-1 with TRBJ2-1, with 9 nucleotides matching TRBD2. From germline, CDR1 is SGHRS and CDR2 YFSETQ. The CDR3 length is 17 residues. V lost 4 bases and J lost 4; bases outside the gene matches: 12. The CDR3 reads CASSPRLTSGNYNEQFF. The CDR3 DNA sequence: TGCGCCAGCAGCCCGCGCCTGACTAGCGGTAATTACAATGAGCAGTTCTTC.

The J gene is TRBJ1-4, the V gene TRBV20-1; D is unresolved. CDR1 and CDR2 from the germline V gene are DFQATT and SNEGSKA (reference sequence). This CDR3 contains 11 residues. The V end lost 6 bases, the J end lost 8 bases, and 10 bases lay between the germline ends. This CDR3 reads CSAKRGEKLFF. The CDR3 bases are TGCAGTGCCAAAAGAGGGGAAAAACTGTTTTTT.

The CDR3 bases are TGCGCCAGCAGCTTGGATACCGGGACAGGGAAAAACACCATATATTTT. Amino acid sequence: CASSLDTGTGKNTIYF. The chain employs TRBV5-1 and TRBJ1-3; 9 nucleotides align to TRBD1. This CDR3 has 16 residues. Germline values: CDR1 SGHRS, CDR2 YFSETQ. J gave up 6 bases and V 0 bases, and 7 bases lay outside the gene matches.

The rearrangement uses TRBV5-1 and TRBJ2-5; the match to TRBD2 covers 9 bases. The germline V gene has CDR1 SGHRS and CDR2 YFSETQ. V trimming: 3 bases; J trimming: 2 bases; junction bases outside the gene matches: 11. The CDR3 covers 17 residues. The CDR3 DNA reads TGCGCCAGCAGCTGGAGGGGACTAGCCGGGACTCAAGAGACCCAGTACTTC. Translating gives CASSWRGLAGTQETQYF.

J is TRBJ2-1 and V is TRBV14, with 7 bases matching TRBD2. Germline lookup yields CDR1 SGHDN and CDR2 FVKESK. V lost 0 bases to trimming and J lost 0 bases; unmatched junction nucleotides: 11. The CDR3 spans 19 residues. CDR3 nucleotides: TGTGCCAGCAGCCAAGATAAGGCTAACGGGAGGATCTCCTACAATGAGCAGTTCTTC. It is translated as CASSQDKANGRISYNEQFF. Full variable domain (missing parts from reference TRBV14 and TRBJ2-1): EAGVTQFPSHSVIEKGQTVTLRCDPISGHDNLYWYRRVMGKEIKFLLHFVKESKQDESGMPNNRFLAERTGGTYSTLKVQPAELEDSGVYFCASSQDKANGRISYNEQFFGPGTRLTVL.

The chain couples TRBV7-2 to TRBJ1-5, with TRBD1 as a possible D gene (6 bases). The germline CDR1 and CDR2 sequences are SGHTA and FQGNSA. With 0 bases removed from V and 7 bases from J, the gap between germline ends came to 13 bases. CDR3 size: 15 residues. The CDR3 loop is CASSLAAGVGQPQHF. The CDR3, as DNA: TGTGCCAGCAGCTTAGCGGCAGGGGTGGGCCAGCCCCAGCATTTT.

V and J are TRBV30 and TRBJ1-2; D is unresolved. CDR1 GTSNPN and CDR2 SVGIG come from the germline V gene (reference sequence). There are 12 residues in the CDR3. Trimming removed 5 bases from V and 4 bases from J, with 11 bases in between. This CDR3 reads CAWRGSSYGYTF. DNA of the CDR3: TGTGCCTGGCGCGGATCTTCCTATGGCTACACCTTC. The full variable domain, rest sourced from reference TRBV30 and TRBJ1-2, is SQTIHQWPATLVQPVGSPLSLECTVEGTSNPNLYWYRQAAGRGLQLLFYSVGIGQISSEVPQNLSASRPQDRQFILSSKKLLLSDSGFYLCAWRGSSYGYTFGSGTRLTVV.